The 15 T cell receptor beta chains in this list originate from one sample, sequenced in a study of blood T cell repertoires in COVID-19. This table comes from immunoSEQ multiplex PCR, and its TCRdb copy is limited to in-frame clones, with some not included. The repertoire holds some 130,000 clones, with more than 70% as singletons. The material sequenced was peripheral blood. Receptors were obtained from a man aged 50-60 years with acute or convalescent COVID-19.

This clone was seen only once. The DNA of the CDR3 is TGTGCCAGCAGCCAAGGCGGCGGGGGGCTAGCTTTCTTT. It translates to CASSQGGGGLAFF. The chain combines TRBV3-1 (or the pseudogene TRBV3-2) with TRBJ1-1; possible D gene TRBD1, 6 bases. V lost 1 base to trimming and J lost 10 bases, with 13 bases between them. Germline V gene lookup returns CDR1 LGHDT and CDR2 YNNKEL (reference sequence). The CDR3 extends over 13 amino acids.

V is TRBV30 and J is TRBJ1-5; 9 bases map to TRBD1. Germline CDR1 and CDR2: GTSNPN and SVGIG (reference sequence). This CDR3 is 12 amino acids long. V shed 1 base and J 12 bases; nucleotides not matched to a gene: 4. DNA for the CDR3: TGTGCCTGGAGTGAAAACAGGGGGCTCCAGCATTTT. Residues: CAWSENRGLQHF.

In this sample, this clone turned up a few times. The genes are TRBV6-5 and TRBJ1-1; a possible D gene is TRBD1 (5 bases). V was shortened by 2 bases and J by 3 bases, with 13 bases between the two germline ends. Germline V gene data show CDR1 as MNHEY and CDR2 as SVGAGI. The CDR3 is made up of 15 amino acids. CDR3 DNA: TGTGCCAGCAGTTACGGGAGGTGGGGCGACACTGAAGCTTTCTTT. Protein product: CASSYGRWGDTEAFF.

The rearrangement links TRBV7-9 to TRBJ1-1; D call uncertain. The CDR3 is made up of 15 amino acids. The V and J ends lost 1 base and 0 bases respectively, with 9 bases between them. Per the germline V gene, CDR1 is SEHNR and CDR2 is FQNEAQ (reference sequence). The CDR3 here is CASSLGAVMNTEAFF. The CDR3 coding sequence is TGTGCCAGCAGCTTAGGGGCAGTAATGAACACTGAAGCTTTCTTT.

This chain joins TRBV7-6 and TRBJ1-5; TRBD1 matches 7 bases. This CDR3 comprises 14 residues. Germline lookup yields CDR1 SGHVS and CDR2 FNYEAQ. Trimming cost V 5 bases and J 4 bases; bases outside gene matches: 5. DNA of the CDR3: TGTGCCAGCAGCCAAAGCAGGGGGAATCAGCCCCAGCATTTT. Amino acid sequence: CASSQSRGNQPQHF.

The CDR3, as DNA: TGCGCCAGCACCAGAGATAACAGGGAAGTTGTAAGTGGCTACACCTTC. Amino acids: CASTRDNREVVSGYTF. The chain is built from TRBV4-1 and TRBJ1-2, with D possibly being TRBD1 (6 bases). CDR3 length: 16 amino acids. The V and J ends lost 7 bases and 7 bases respectively, with 25 bases between them. The V gene's germline CDR1 is MGHRA and CDR2 YSYEKL.

This rearrangement joins TRBV5-1 to TRBJ2-1; 7 positions agree with TRBD2. The CDR3 consists of 15 residues. V gave up 3 bases and J gave up 7 bases; unmatched junction bases: 10. CDR1 is SGHRS, CDR2 YFSETQ, per germline. The CDR3 loop is CASSSELGGWNEQFF. CDR3 DNA: TGCGCCAGCAGCTCCGAATTGGGGGGGTGGAATGAGCAGTTCTTC. Variable domain in full (rest from reference TRBV5-1 and TRBJ2-1): KAGVTQTPRYLIKTRGQQVTLSCSPISGHRSVSWYQQTPGQGLQFLFEYFSETQRNKGNFPGRFSGRQFSNSRSEMNVSTLELGDSALYLCASSSELGGWNEQFFGPGTRLTVL.

CDR3 sequence (DNA): TGTGCCAGCAGTCCCGAACAGCTACGAGGGGAGCAGTACTTC. Translation gives CASSPEQLRGEQYF. V is TRBV27 and J is TRBJ2-7; maybe TRBD2 (5 bases). Germline V CDR1 and CDR2: MNHEY, SMNVEV (reference sequence). Trimming took off 5 bases at V and 7 bases at J, with 18 bases between the two ends. The CDR3 loop spans 14 amino acids.

The chain is built from TRBV5-1 and TRBJ1-2; TRBD1 matches at 7 bases. Unmatched junction bases numbered 3, after V lost 0 bases and J lost 4 bases. The CDR3 length is 14 residues. Germline values: CDR1 SGHRS, CDR2 YFSETQ. CDR3 protein: CASSLGGQVYGYTF. Here the CDR3 DNA reads TGCGCCAGCAGCTTGGGAGGACAGGTCTATGGCTACACCTTC.

This sequence joins TRBV12-3 or TRBV12-4 and TRBJ2-3; D unclear. V was pared by 5 bases and J by 2 bases, with 5 bases between. This CDR3 spans 12 amino acids. The CDR3 loop reads CASSPDTDTQYF. The CDR3 region has the DNA TGTGCCAGCAGTCCAGACACAGATACGCAGTATTTT.

The chain joins TRBV30 to TRBJ2-1; 7 bases are shared with TRBD2. With V trimmed by 4 bases and J by 5 bases, 8 bases remained unmatched. Germline V gene data show CDR1 as GTSNPN and CDR2 as SVGIG (reference sequence). This CDR3 has 14 amino acids. CDR3 region: CAWTARELHNEQFF. CDR3 nucleotide sequence: TGTGCCTGGACTGCGCGGGAGCTCCACAATGAGCAGTTCTTC.

V is TRBV27 and J is TRBJ1-2; D is possibly TRBD1 (6 bases). The V end lost 3 bases, the J end lost 2 bases, and 10 bases lay between the germline ends. There are 14 residues in the CDR3. Looked up from germline, CDR1 is MNHEY and CDR2 is SMNVEV (reference sequence). CDR3 in DNA: TGTGCCAGCAGTTTTCAGGGGCGGAACTATGGCTACACCTTC. Translating gives CASSFQGRNYGYTF.

The chain employs TRBV3-1 (or the pseudogene TRBV3-2) and TRBJ1-4, with D uncertain. Trimming removed 3 bases at V and 5 bases at J, with 16 bases between. CDR3 size: 16 residues. Germline values: CDR1 LGHDT, CDR2 YNNKEL (reference sequence). CDR3 sequence reads: CASSQIVGTLNEKLFF. The CDR3 region has the DNA TGTGCCAGCAGCCAGATCGTGGGCACTTTAAATGAAAAACTGTTTTTT.

The V gene is TRBV7-9, the J gene TRBJ1-2, with D perhaps TRBD1 (5 bases). Germline CDR1 is SEHNR and CDR2 is FQNEAQ (reference sequence). The germline V and J ends were trimmed by 5 bases and 1 base, with 8 bases remaining between them. This CDR3 has 13 residues. CDR3 amino acids: CASSPDSNYGYTF. The DNA for the CDR3 is TGTGCCAGCAGCCCAGACAGTAACTATGGCTACACCTTC.

The table lists this clone with a count of one. The CDR3 protein is CASSRDSIDQPQHF. Here the CDR3 DNA reads TGCGCCAGCAGCCGTGACAGTATCGATCAGCCCCAGCATTTT. V and J are TRBV5-1 and TRBJ1-5; D is perhaps TRBD1 (5 bases). The V end lost 4 bases, the J end lost 5 bases, and 13 bases lay between the germline ends. Germline CDR1 and CDR2: SGHRS and YFSETQ. The CDR3 loop spans 14 amino acids.